Given below is one T cell receptor beta chain in context. Germline V gives CDR1 GTSNPN, CDR2 SVGIG (reference sequence). The CDR3 has 13 amino acids. The V gene end was trimmed by 3 bases and the J gene end by 5 bases; junction bases not matched to a gene: 2. The sample is drawn from a study of blood T cell repertoires in COVID-19. At the level of the study: Sites in the United States, Italy and Spain provided acute and convalescent COVID-19 samples.

The data were produced by immunoSEQ multiplex PCR, yet TCRdb's version contains in-frame clones alone and is incomplete. The table records a few hundred thousand clones, around nine tenths of them present only once. The clonotype comes from a man aged 55 to 70 who had recovered from COVID-19. Sequenced: peripheral blood. The chain couples TRBV30 to TRBJ1-2; TRBD1 aligns across 11 bases. CDR3 residues: CAWRGQGGYGYTF. For the CDR3, the DNA is TGTGCCTGGAGGGGACAGGGGGGGTATGGCTACACCTTC.